The rows below give T cell receptor beta chains drawn from one sample of a study of cytomegalovirus exposure and HLA in healthy donors. Repertoires were generated with immunoSEQ multiplex PCR, while TCRdb's copy carries only in-frame clones and drops some. The sample carries 200,000 to 250,000 clones, approximately 82% recorded once. The specimen sequenced was PBMCs. All receptors come from a woman in her forties in good health and CMV-seronegative. Each CDR3 is given with its conserved first and last residue. The D gene is left open where the match is weak. Some rows have no size entry. The others give once, few or many, or a class for an expanded clone.

v_call,d_call,j_call,clone_size,cdr3_aa,cdr3_nt
TRBV4-3,.,TRBJ1-4,once,CASSDSRFTNEKLFF,TGCGCCAGCAGCGACAGCCGTTTTACTAATGAAAAACTGTTTTTT
TRBV6-7,TRBD1,TRBJ2-3,.,CASSYSKQGANTQYF,TGTGCCAGCAGTTACTCGAAACAGGGGGCAAATACGCAGTATTTT
TRBV10-2,TRBD1,TRBJ2-1,.,CASRQGSYNEQFF,TGCGCCAGCCGACAGGGGTCCTACAATGAGCAGTTCTTC
TRBV6-5,.,TRBJ1-6,once,CASRPRQNLDSPLHF,TGTGCCAGCAGACCCAGACAGAATTTAGATTCACCCCTCCACTTT
TRBV29-1,.,TRBJ2-2,few,CSAKPFVGTGELFF,TGCAGCGCCAAACCTTTTGTCGGCACCGGGGAGCTGTTTTTT
TRBV15,.,TRBJ2-7,once,CATSRAVDTPSYEQYF,TGTGCCACCAGCAGAGCCGTGGACACCCCCTCCTACGAGCAGTACTTC
TRBV6-1,.,TRBJ1-3,.,CASSTYRVTGNTIYF,TGTGCCAGCAGCACTTACAGGGTGACTGGAAACACCATATATTTT
TRBV7-6,.,TRBJ2-5,.,CASSLQGFQETQYF,TGTGCCAGCAGCCTACAGGGCTTCCAAGAGACCCAGTACTTC
TRBV7-9,.,TRBJ2-7,few,CASSLGLAYEQYF,TGTGCCAGCAGCTTAGGACTAGCCTACGAGCAGTACTTC
TRBV6-6,TRBD2,TRBJ2-3,.,CASRASGGTGGTQYF,TGTGCCAGCAGGGCTAGCGGGGGGACCGGGGGTACGCAGTATTTT
TRBV14,.,TRBJ1-6,once,CASSHSSYNSPLHF,TGTGCCAGCAGCCACAGCTCCTATAATTCACCCCTCCACTTT
TRBV6-6,.,TRBJ1-2,.,CASSWTDSYGYTF,TGTGCCAGCAGTTGGACAGACTCCTATGGCTACACCTTC
TRBV18,.,TRBJ1-1,.,CASSNPRGANTEAFF,TGTGCCAGCTCAAATCCAAGAGGAGCGAACACTGAAGCTTTCTTT
TRBV5-1,.,TRBJ1-4,.,CASSFDGGNEKLFF,TGCGCCAGCAGCTTCGACGGGGGGAATGAAAAACTGTTTTTT
TRBV28,TRBD1,TRBJ2-3,.,CASSFSPPGTGITDTQYF,TGTGCCAGCAGTTTCAGCCCCCCCGGGACAGGGATCACAGATACGCAGTATTTT
TRBV5-1,TRBD1,TRBJ2-1,.,CASSRDRGLYNEQFF,TGCGCCAGCAGCCGGGACAGGGGGCTCTACAATGAGCAGTTCTTC
TRBV6-1,.,TRBJ1-5,.,CASTGYNQPQHF,TGTGCCAGCACGGGGTACAATCAGCCCCAGCATTTT
TRBV11-2,.,TRBJ1-4,.,CASTPAEALATNEKLFF,TGTGCCAGCACCCCTGCGGAAGCCTTAGCAACTAATGAAAAACTGTTTTTT
TRBV7-2,.,TRBJ1-1,.,CASSLGAGEGMMAFF,TGTGCCAGCAGCTTAGGCGCAGGGGAGGGTATGATGGCTTTCTTT
TRBV27,TRBD2,TRBJ2-2,.,CASSLGSGGALDTGELFF,TGTGCCAGCAGTTTGGGTAGCGGGGGGGCCCTCGACACCGGGGAGCTGTTTTTT
TRBV7-9,.,TRBJ1-1,.,CSSSSGNTEAFF,TGTTCCAGCAGCTCGGGGAACACTGAAGCTTTCTTT
TRBV29-1,TRBD1,TRBJ2-3,.,CSLSGTGGATDTQYF,TGCAGCCTCTCAGGGACAGGGGGCGCAACAGATACGCAGTATTTT
TRBV5-6,TRBD1,TRBJ2-3,.,CASSLRDRGREDTQYF,TGTGCCAGCAGCTTAAGGGACAGGGGGCGGGAAGATACGCAGTATTTT
TRBV4-2,TRBD1,TRBJ2-1,.,CASSQGAGLPGQGGHEQFF,TGTGCCAGCAGCCAAGGAGCGGGCCTCCCGGGACAGGGAGGGCATGAGCAGTTCTTC
TRBV21-1,.,TRBJ2-7,.,CASIGGIRKAPRRYEQYF,TGTGCCAGCATCGGCGGAATACGAAAGGCCCCTCGGCGGTACGAGCAGTACTTC
TRBV6-1,TRBD1,TRBJ1-1,.,CASSDPGQGMSEAFF,TGTGCCAGCAGTGATCCGGGACAGGGAATGAGTGAAGCTTTCTTT
TRBV6-1,.,TRBJ1-1,.,CASSEAGTRVMAFF,TGTGCCAGCAGTGAGGCCGGGACACGCGTTATGGCTTTCTTT
TRBV5-4,.,TRBJ2-3,.,CASSLVGRGPTDTQYF,TGTGCCAGCAGCTTGGTCGGCCGGGGTCCTACAGATACGCAGTATTTT
TRBV19,.,TRBJ1-2,.,CASTVGQALNYGYTF,TGTGCCAGTACCGTCGGACAAGCCCTCAACTATGGCTACACCTTC
TRBV30,TRBD1,TRBJ1-1,few,CAWRPGTGEAFF,TGTGCCTGGAGGCCCGGGACAGGGGAAGCTTTCTTT
TRBV7-9,.,TRBJ2-3,.,CASSLSESTDTQYF,TGTGCCAGCAGCTTGTCTGAGAGCACAGATACGCAGTATTTT
TRBV2,.,TRBJ1-2,.,CASSEWETYGYTF,TGTGCCAGCAGTGAATGGGAGACCTATGGCTACACCTTC
TRBV2,.,TRBJ2-3,.,CASSEQTDTQYF,TGTGCCAGCAGTGAACAAACAGATACGCAGTATTTT
TRBV11-2,.,TRBJ2-3,.,CASSFSADTQYF,TGTGCCAGCAGCTTTAGCGCAGATACGCAGTATTTT
TRBV19,.,TRBJ1-5,.,CASSIHGGGGQPQHF,TGTGCCAGTAGTATACACGGGGGAGGGGGTCAGCCCCAGCATTTT
TRBV4-1,TRBD1,TRBJ1-4,few,CASSQGQGFVAELFF,TGCGCCAGCAGCCAGGGACAGGGGTTCGTCGCGGAACTGTTTTTT
TRBV9,TRBD2,TRBJ2-2,once,CASSVRSRFGSSGGNTGELFF,TGTGCCAGCAGCGTACGATCCAGGTTTGGTAGTAGCGGGGGGAACACCGGGGAGCTGTTTTTT
TRBV30,TRBD1,TRBJ1-1,.,CAWRGDRETEAFF,TGTGCCTGGAGAGGTGACAGGGAAACTGAAGCTTTCTTT
TRBV18,.,TRBJ2-2,few,CASSPKVRGTGELFF,TGTGCCAGCTCACCTAAGGTCCGGGGCACCGGGGAGCTGTTTTTT
TRBV7-9,.,TRBJ1-5,.,CASSIRLRPEPQHF,TGTGCCAGCAGCATACGGTTGAGGCCGGAGCCCCAGCATTTT
TRBV27,.,TRBJ1-1,.,CASSFGLPGWGTEAFF,TGTGCCAGCAGTTTCGGGCTTCCGGGGTGGGGCACTGAAGCTTTCTTT
TRBV6-1,TRBD1,TRBJ2-2,.,CASNRQGNTGELFF,TGTGCCAGCAACAGACAGGGTAACACCGGGGAGCTGTTTTTT
TRBV2,.,TRBJ1-5,few,CASSVESNQPQHF,TGTGCCAGCAGTGTAGAAAGCAATCAGCCCCAGCATTTT
TRBV2,.,TRBJ2-7,.,CASSDPDRSLYYEQYF,TGTGCCAGCAGTGACCCTGACAGGAGCCTCTACTACGAGCAGTACTTC
TRBV28,TRBD2,TRBJ2-3,.,CASSGLAGLTDTQYF,TGTGCCAGCAGTGGACTAGCGGGGCTCACAGATACGCAGTATTTT
TRBV30,.,TRBJ1-2,.,CAWSDLQGNGYTF,TGTGCCTGGAGTGACCTCCAGGGTAATGGCTACACCTTC
TRBV5-1,.,TRBJ2-5,.,CASSTDLQETQYF,TGCGCCAGCAGCACGGACTTACAAGAGACCCAGTACTTC
TRBV7-2,.,TRBJ2-1,.,CASSLRATGANEQFF,TGTGCCAGCAGCTTAAGAGCTACTGGGGCAAATGAGCAGTTCTTC
TRBV2,TRBD1,TRBJ2-2,.,CASSEPPGGPTGELFF,TGTGCCAGCAGTGAACCCCCAGGGGGCCCCACCGGGGAGCTGTTTTTT
TRBV18,TRBD2,TRBJ2-1,once,CASSGLAGASYNEQFF,TGTGCCAGCTCAGGGCTAGCGGGGGCCTCCTACAATGAGCAGTTCTTC
TRBV19,TRBD1,TRBJ1-6,.,CASSRFRGTDNSPLHF,TGTGCCAGTAGCAGATTCAGGGGGACCGATAATTCACCCCTCCACTTT
TRBV19,.,TRBJ2-1,.,CASSVVGDEQFF,TGTGCCAGTAGCGTTGTGGGCGATGAGCAGTTCTTC
TRBV11-3,TRBD2,TRBJ2-5,once,CASSLKVLAGKETQYF,TGTGCCAGCAGCTTAAAGGTTTTAGCGGGCAAAGAGACCCAGTACTTC
TRBV5-8,.,TRBJ1-1,.,CASSLEGGAEAFF,TGTGCCAGCAGCTTGGAAGGGGGAGCCGAAGCTTTCTTT